This T cell receptor (beta chain) was identified in a study of cytomegalovirus exposure and HLA in healthy donors. Study-wide points: The authors listed some 160 TCR beta chains as cytomegalovirus-associated.

J lost 2 bases, V lost 4 bases, and 5 bases had no gene match. The CDR3 runs to 15 residues. Germline V lookup: CDR1 SGHTA, CDR2 FQGTGA. The PCR had 60 Vbeta and 13 Jbeta primers. Sequencing was performed with immunoSEQ multiplex PCR; in TCRdb, only in-frame clones are kept and a portion is missing. In the table there are 200,000 or so clones, around 80% of which are singletons. A word on this clone: Antigen: not known.

The TCR was taken from a man aged 35 to 55 in good health and CMV-seronegative. Sample: PBMCs. This chain links TRBV7-3 with TRBJ2-1; 7 bases agree with TRBD1. The CDR3 sequence: CASSSSGTAYNEQFF. CDR3 DNA: TGTGCCAGCAGCTCCTCCGGGACAGCCTACAATGAGCAGTTCTTC.